A single sample gave rise to the 3 T cell receptor beta chains below, sequenced in a study of T cell repertoires in cytomegalovirus infection. For these TCRs, the target antigens are not known. TCRdb called the reads again in MiXCR, with one record for every CDR3 protein. There are approximately 910,000 distinct CDR3 sequences in the sample; roughly 30% occur only once, and more than 12% lies in the top ten. The sequences come from cultured CD8+ T cells from PBMCs, collected from culture after CMV antigen stimulation. The receptor source for this set is a human donor in good health (CMV status not recorded). Some clones in this sample may be carry-over from other donors' samples.

This clonotype came up a few times. The chain employs TRBV27 and TRBJ1-1; D might be TRBD1 (5 bases). CDR3 length equals 17 residues. The V end was cut by 0 bases, the J end by 3 bases, with 17 bases between. The germline V gene has CDR1 MNHEY and CDR2 SMNVEV (reference sequence). Here the CDR3 reads CASSLSVGAGRHTEAFF. The CDR3, as DNA: TGTGCCAGCAGTTTATCGGTAGGTGCAGGGAGGCACACTGAAGCTTTCTTT.

This clonotype turned up a few times. The gene calls are TRBV6-6 and TRBJ2-1; D remains unclear. The CDR3 consists of 12 residues. The germline V and J ends were trimmed by 0 bases and 12 bases, with 9 bases remaining between them. Looked up from germline, CDR1 is MNHNY and CDR2 is SVGAGI (reference sequence). CDR3 sequence reads: CASSYSPMGQFF. In DNA form, the CDR3 reads TGTGCCAGCAGTTACTCCCCCATGGGGCAGTTCTTC.

The chain uses TRBV4-1 and TRBJ1-6; TRBD1 is a possible D gene (5 bases). With 0 bases removed from V and 9 bases from J, the gap between germline ends came to 9 bases. Per germline, CDR1 MGHRA and CDR2 YSYEKL. CDR3 length equals 14 residues. The CDR3 sequence is CASSQESGGSPLHF. CDR3 nucleotide sequence: TGCGCCAGCAGCCAAGAAAGTGGGGGTTCACCCCTCCACTTT.